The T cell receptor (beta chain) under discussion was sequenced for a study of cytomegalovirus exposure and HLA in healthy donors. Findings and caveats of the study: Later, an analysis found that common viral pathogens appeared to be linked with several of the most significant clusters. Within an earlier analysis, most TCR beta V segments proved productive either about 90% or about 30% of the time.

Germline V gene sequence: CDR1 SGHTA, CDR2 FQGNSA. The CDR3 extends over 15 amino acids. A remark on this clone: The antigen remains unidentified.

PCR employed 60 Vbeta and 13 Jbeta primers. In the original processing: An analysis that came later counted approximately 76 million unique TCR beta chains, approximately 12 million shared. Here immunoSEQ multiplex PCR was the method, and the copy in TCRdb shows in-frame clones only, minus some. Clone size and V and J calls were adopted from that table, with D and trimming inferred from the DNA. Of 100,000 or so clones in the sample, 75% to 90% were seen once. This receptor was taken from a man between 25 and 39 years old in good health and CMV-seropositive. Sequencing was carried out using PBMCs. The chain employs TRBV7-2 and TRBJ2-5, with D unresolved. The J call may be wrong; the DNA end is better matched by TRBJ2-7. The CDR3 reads CASSTTSTVSYEQYF. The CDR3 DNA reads TGTGCCAGCAGCACTACGTCTACGGTTTCCTACGAGCAGTACTTC.